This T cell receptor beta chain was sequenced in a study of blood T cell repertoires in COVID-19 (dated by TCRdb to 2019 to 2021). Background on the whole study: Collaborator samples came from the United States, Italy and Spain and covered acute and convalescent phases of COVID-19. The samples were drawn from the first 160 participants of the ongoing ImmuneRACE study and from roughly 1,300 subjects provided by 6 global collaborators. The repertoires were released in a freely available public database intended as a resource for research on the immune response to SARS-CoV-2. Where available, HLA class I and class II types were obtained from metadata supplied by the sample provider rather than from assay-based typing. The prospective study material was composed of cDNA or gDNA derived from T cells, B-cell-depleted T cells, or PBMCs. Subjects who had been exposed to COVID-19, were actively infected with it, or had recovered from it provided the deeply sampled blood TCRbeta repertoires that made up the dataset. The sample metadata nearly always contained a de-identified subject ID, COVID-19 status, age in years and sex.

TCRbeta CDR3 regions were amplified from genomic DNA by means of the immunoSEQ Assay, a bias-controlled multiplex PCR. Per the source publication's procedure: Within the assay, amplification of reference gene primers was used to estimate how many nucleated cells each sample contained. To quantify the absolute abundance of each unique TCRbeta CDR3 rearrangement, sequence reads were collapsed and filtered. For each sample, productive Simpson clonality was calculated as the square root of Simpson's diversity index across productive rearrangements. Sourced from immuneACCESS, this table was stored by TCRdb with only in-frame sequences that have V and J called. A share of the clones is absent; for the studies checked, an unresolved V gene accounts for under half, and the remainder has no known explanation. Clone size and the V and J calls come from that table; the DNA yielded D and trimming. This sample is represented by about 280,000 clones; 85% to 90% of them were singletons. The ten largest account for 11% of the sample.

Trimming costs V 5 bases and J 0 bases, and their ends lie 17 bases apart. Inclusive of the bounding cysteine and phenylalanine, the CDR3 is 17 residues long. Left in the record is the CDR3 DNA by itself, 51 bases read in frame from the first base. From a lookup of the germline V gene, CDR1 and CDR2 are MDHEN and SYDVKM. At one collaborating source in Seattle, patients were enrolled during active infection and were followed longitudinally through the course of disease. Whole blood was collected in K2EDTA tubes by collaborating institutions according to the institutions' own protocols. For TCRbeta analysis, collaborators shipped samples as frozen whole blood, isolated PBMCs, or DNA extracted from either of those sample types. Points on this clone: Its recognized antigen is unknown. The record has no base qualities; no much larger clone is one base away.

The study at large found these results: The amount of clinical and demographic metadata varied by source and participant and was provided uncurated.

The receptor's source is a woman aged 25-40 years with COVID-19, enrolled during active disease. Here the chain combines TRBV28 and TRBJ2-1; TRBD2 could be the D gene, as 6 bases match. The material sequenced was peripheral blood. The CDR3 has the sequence CASSPLGGSSSYNEQFF. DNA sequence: TGTGCCAGCAGTCCCCTGGGGGGTTCCAGCTCCTACAATGAGCAGTTCTTC.